These T cell receptor beta chains were read from a single sample in a study of T cells in Graves' hyperthyroidism and ophthalmopathy. TCRdb itself ran the multiplex PCR reads through MiXCR, one entry per CDR3 protein. This table holds around 620,000 distinct CDR3 sequences, around 45% found once. Sequenced material: peripheral blood or thyroid tissue (not recorded which). These receptor sequences come from an adult woman with Graves' disease, either hyperthyroidism or ophthalmopathy (not recorded which). Both conserved end residues are part of each CDR3. D genes are given only for firm matches. The size field is filled for only some rows; it gives once, few, many or a size class.

TRBD1 TRBJ2-7 19 many TRBV4-2 CASSLSPWPGTGRSYEQYF TGTGCCAGCAGCCTTTCCCCGTGGCCTGGGACAGGGCGGTCCTACGAGCAGTACTTC
- TRBJ1-1 15 many TRBV7-3 CASSLEGSSYTEAFF TGTGCCAGCAGCTTAGAAGGCTCCTCCTACACTGAAGCTTTCTTT
- TRBJ1-2 12 many TRBV4-1 CASRTPNYGYTF TGCGCCAGCAGGACCCCAAACTATGGCTACACCTTC
- TRBJ1-4 14 many TRBV2 CASSLTHPSEKLFF TGTGCCAGCAGTTTGACCCACCCCTCGGAAAAACTGTTTTTT
- TRBJ1-4 16 - TRBV7-9 CASSSPRRGANEKLFF TGTGCCAGCAGCTCCCCGAGAAGGGGTGCTAATGAAAAACTGTTTTTT
- TRBJ1-1 17 - TRBV29-1 CSVESGGDGGEPTEAFF TGCAGCGTTGAGTCCGGAGGGGATGGGGGGGAACCCACTGAAGCTTTCTTT
- TRBJ2-5 12 few TRBV19 CASSARGETQYF TGTGCCAGTAGCGCGCGAGGGGAGACCCAGTACTTC
- TRBJ1-2 14 - TRBV15 CATSSLSGAQGYTF TGTGCCACCAGCAGTTTATCGGGGGCGCAAGGCTACACCTTC
- TRBJ1-5 13 - TRBV7-9 CAGSLAATETQHF TGTGCCGGCAGCCTAGCGGCAACGGAGACCCAGCATTTT
TRBD1 TRBJ2-5 14 few TRBV19 CASSAGTGRETQYF TGTGCCAGCAGTGCCGGGACAGGACGGGAGACCCAGTACTTC
- TRBJ2-5 16 many TRBV7-8 CASSLGHRDYQETQYF TGTGCCAGCAGCTTAGGGCACCGAGACTACCAAGAGACCCAGTACTTC
- TRBJ1-2 11 few TRBV29-1 CSVREVYGYTF TGCAGCGTCAGAGAAGTCTATGGCTACACCTTC
- TRBJ2-5 14 many TRBV27 CASRGISRAETQYF TGTGCCAGCAGGGGAATAAGTCGCGCGGAGACCCAGTACTTC
- TRBJ2-5 12 - TRBV25-1 CARYRPGETQYF TGTGCCAGGTACCGGCCGGGCGAGACCCAGTACTTC
- TRBJ1-5 12 many TRBV12-3/TRBV12-4 CASSLSGRPQHF TGTGCCAGCAGTTTATCGGGGAGACCCCAGCATTTT
- TRBJ1-2 15 - TRBV2 CASSEITGVPLGYTF TGTGCCAGCAGTGAGATCACGGGGGTCCCCCTTGGCTACACCTTC
TRBD2 TRBJ2-7 20 many TRBV20-1 CSASGGIAGGLYPQLNEQYF TGCAGTGCTAGCGGGGGAATAGCGGGAGGGCTTTACCCCCAATTGAACGAGCAGTACTTC
- TRBJ1-1 13 many TRBV3-1 CASSIGRAGSAFF TGTGCCAGCTCTATCGGGCGCGCCGGGTCAGCTTTCTTT
- TRBJ1-1 15 few TRBV28 CASSFRMGSGTEAFF TGTGCCAGCAGTTTCCGTATGGGGTCGGGCACTGAAGCTTTCTTT
- TRBJ2-2 16 many TRBV10-3 CAISVGPNGGTGELFF TGTGCCATCAGTGTGGGCCCAAACGGGGGCACCGGGGAGCTGTTTTTT
- TRBJ1-6 13 few TRBV7-8 CASSETSSSPLHF TGTGCCAGCAGCGAAACTTCGTCGTCACCCCTCCACTTT
TRBD2 TRBJ2-7 14 many TRBV10-3 CAISTRRGAYEQYF TGTGCCATCAGTACTCGGCGGGGGGCCTACGAGCAGTACTTC
- TRBJ2-5 12 once TRBV9 CASSQTQETQYF TGTGCCAGCAGCCAAACCCAAGAGACCCAGTACTTC
- TRBJ2-7 16 many TRBV7-9 CASSQGWRELSYEQYF TGTGCCAGCAGCCAGGGGTGGCGGGAGCTCTCCTACGAGCAGTACTTC
- TRBJ2-7 15 - TRBV20-1 CSARLSFRPTYEQYF TGCAGTGCTAGATTATCATTCCGCCCTACCTACGAGCAGTACTTC
- TRBJ1-6 15 - TRBV9 CASSSEQGYNSPLHF TGTGCCAGCAGCTCCGAACAGGGCTATAATTCACCCCTCCACTTT
- TRBJ1-3 12 - TRBV6-6 CASSYTGPTIYF TGTGCCAGCAGTTACACAGGGCCCACCATATATTTT
TRBD2 TRBJ2-7 14 many TRBV2 CASSWTSGSDEQYF TGTGCCAGCAGTTGGACTAGCGGGAGTGACGAGCAGTACTTC
TRBD1 TRBJ1-1 16 - TRBV10-3 CAISERPGQGNTEAFF TGTGCCATCAGCGAACGGCCGGGACAGGGAAACACTGAAGCTTTCTTT
TRBD1 TRBJ1-2 13 - TRBV7-2 CASSLAGGEGYTF TGTGCCAGCAGCTTAGCAGGGGGCGAGGGCTACACCTTC
- TRBJ1-5 15 many TRBV19 CASSTTAAADQPQHF TGTGCCAGTAGTACGACGGCCGCAGCGGATCAGCCCCAGCATTTT
- TRBJ1-4 15 many TRBV11-2 CASSLDRLWHEKLFF TGTGCCAGCAGCTTAGATAGGCTATGGCATGAAAAACTGTTTTTT
- TRBJ1-6 12 - TRBV20-1 CSASHLNSPLHF TGCAGTGCCTCTCATCTTAACTCACCCCTCCACTTT
- TRBJ2-5 12 once TRBV10-3 CAISDMNETQYF TGTGCCATCAGTGATATGAACGAGACCCAGTACTTC
- TRBJ2-7 15 many TRBV9 CASSLRGGRIHEQYF TGTGCCAGCAGCCTTAGGGGGGGAAGGATCCACGAGCAGTACTTC
- TRBJ1-4 13 - TRBV29-1 CSVEQGGNEKLFF TGCAGCGTTGAACAGGGCGGTAATGAAAAACTGTTTTTT
TRBD1 TRBJ1-2 15 many TRBV11-2 CASSLVRGTAYGYTF TGTGCCAGCAGCTTAGTTCGCGGGACAGCATATGGCTACACCTTC
TRBD2 TRBJ2-5 13 once TRBV20-1 CSQDVGLQETQYF TGCAGCCAAGACGTGGGACTACAAGAGACCCAGTACTTC
- TRBJ2-6 14 once TRBV7-6 CASGTLSGANVLTF TGTGCCAGCGGCACACTCTCTGGGGCCAACGTCCTGACTTTC
- TRBJ2-3 12 few TRBV20-1 CSASRVADTQYF TGCAGTGCTAGCCGAGTTGCCGATACGCAGTATTTT
TRBD1 TRBJ2-7 15 - TRBV11-2 CASSSHGQGAYEQYF TGTGCCAGCAGCTCCCACGGACAGGGGGCCTACGAGCAGTACTTC
- TRBJ2-5 14 many TRBV9 CASSVQTSQETQYF TGTGCCAGCAGCGTACAGACTTCTCAAGAGACCCAGTACTTC
- TRBJ2-7 12 - TRBV20-1 CSAAGHTYEQYF TGCAGTGCTGCGGGACACACCTACGAGCAGTACTTC
TRBD1 TRBJ2-7 16 many TRBV20-1 CSASPFDRGLLSEQYF TGCAGTGCTAGCCCCTTCGACAGGGGCCTTTTATCCGAGCAGTACTTC